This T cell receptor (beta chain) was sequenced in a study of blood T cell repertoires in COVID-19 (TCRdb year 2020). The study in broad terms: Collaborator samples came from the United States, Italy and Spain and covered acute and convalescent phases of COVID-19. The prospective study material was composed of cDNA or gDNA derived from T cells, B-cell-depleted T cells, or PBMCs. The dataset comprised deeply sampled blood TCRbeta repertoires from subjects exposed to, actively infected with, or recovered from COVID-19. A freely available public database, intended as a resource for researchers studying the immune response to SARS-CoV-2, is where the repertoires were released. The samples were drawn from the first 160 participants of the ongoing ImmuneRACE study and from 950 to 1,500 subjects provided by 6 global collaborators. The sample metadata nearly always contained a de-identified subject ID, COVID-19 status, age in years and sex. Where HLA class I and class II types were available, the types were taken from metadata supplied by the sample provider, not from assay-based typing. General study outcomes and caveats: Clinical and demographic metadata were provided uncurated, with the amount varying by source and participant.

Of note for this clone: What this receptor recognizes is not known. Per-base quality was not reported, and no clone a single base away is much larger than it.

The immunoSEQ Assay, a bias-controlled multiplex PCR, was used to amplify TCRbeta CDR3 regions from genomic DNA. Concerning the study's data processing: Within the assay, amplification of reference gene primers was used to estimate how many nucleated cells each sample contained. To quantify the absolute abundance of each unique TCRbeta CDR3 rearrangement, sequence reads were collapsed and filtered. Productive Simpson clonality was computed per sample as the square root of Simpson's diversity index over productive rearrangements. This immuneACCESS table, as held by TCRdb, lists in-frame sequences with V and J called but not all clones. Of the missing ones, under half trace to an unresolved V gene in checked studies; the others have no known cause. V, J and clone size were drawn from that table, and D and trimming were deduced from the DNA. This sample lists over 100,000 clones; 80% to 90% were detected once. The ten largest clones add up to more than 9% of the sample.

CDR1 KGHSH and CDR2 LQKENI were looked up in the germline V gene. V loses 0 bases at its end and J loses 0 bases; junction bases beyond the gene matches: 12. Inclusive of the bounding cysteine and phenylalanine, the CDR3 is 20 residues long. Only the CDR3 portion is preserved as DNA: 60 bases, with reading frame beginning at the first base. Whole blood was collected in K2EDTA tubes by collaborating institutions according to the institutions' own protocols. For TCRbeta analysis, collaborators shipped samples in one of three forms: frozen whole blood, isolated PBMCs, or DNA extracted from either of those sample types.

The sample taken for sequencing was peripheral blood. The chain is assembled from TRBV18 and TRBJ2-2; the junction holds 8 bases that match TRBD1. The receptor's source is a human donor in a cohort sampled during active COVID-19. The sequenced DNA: TGTGCCAGCTCACCACCTAACAGACTTGGACAGGGTTCGAACACCGGGGAGCTGTTTTTT. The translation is CASSPPNRLGQGSNTGELFF.